Listed here are 19 T cell receptor beta chains from one sample, sequenced in a study of blood T cell repertoires in COVID-19. Sequencing used immunoSEQ multiplex PCR; TCRdb keeps in-frame clones, though not all of them. Of hundreds of thousands of clones listed, approximately 86% are singletons. Sequencing input: PBMCs or T cells enriched from blood (not recorded which). These receptors were taken from a woman aged 40 to 55 with acute COVID-19.

Worth noting for this clone: Because the CDR3's place on the DNA is in doubt, the DNA is left out and the CDR3 is given as listed by TCRdb. This chain uses TRBV9 with TRBJ1-4; the DNA was not used to check the table's D call, TRBD1. Germline V gene data show CDR1 as SGDLS and CDR2 as YYNGEE. The CDR3 contains 12 residues when both ends are counted. The CDR3 sequence is CASSVGTGAPVF.

The genes are TRBV11-3 and TRBJ1-1; TRBD1 aligns across 7 bases. The J segment lost 3 bases and the V segment lost 5 bases, leaving 12 bases of the junction unmatched. The CDR3 has 16 amino acids. Germline V CDR1 and CDR2: SGHNT, YENEEA. The CDR3 sequence is CASSPFEGTADTEAFF. The CDR3 DNA follows: TGTGCCAGCAGCCCCTTCGAAGGGACAGCTGACACTGAAGCTTTCTTT. The variable domain in full, completed from reference TRBV11-3 and TRBJ1-1, reads EAGVVQSPRYKIIEKKQPVAFWCNPISGHNTLYWYLQNLGQGPELLIRYENEEAVDDSQLPKDRFSAERLKGVDSTLKIQPAELGDSAVYLCASSPFEGTADTEAFFGQGTRLTVV.

The V call is TRBV7-9, the J call TRBJ1-1; perhaps TRBD1 as D (5 bases). Trimming left V 5 bases short and J 1 base short, with 17 bases between. CDR3 length: 16 residues. Germline CDR1 reads SEHNR; CDR2 reads FQNEAQ (reference sequence). For the CDR3, the DNA is TGTGCCAGCAGCCGCCTTATAAGGGGCCAGAACACTGAAGCTTTCTTT. Encoded protein: CASSRLIRGQNTEAFF. The variable domain in full, with the rest retrieved from reference TRBV7-9 and TRBJ1-1, is DTGVSQNPRHKITKRGQNVTFRCDPISEHNRLYWYRQTLGQGPEFLTYFQNEAQLEKSRLLSDRFSAERPKGSFSTLEIQRTEQGDSAMYLCASSRLIRGQNTEAFFGQGTRLTVV.

Comments on this clone: Relative to the germline gene, one junction end is altered; a read error may explain this. The CDR3: CASSQKSSGTTNEKLFF. Written as DNA, the CDR3 is TGTGCCAGCAGCCAGAAATCGTCCGGGACAACAAATGAAAAACTGTTTTTT. V is TRBV3-1 (or the pseudogene TRBV3-2) and J is TRBJ1-4; possibly TRBD1 for D (6 bases). The CDR3 covers 17 residues. Germline-derived CDR1 and CDR2 are LGHDT and YNNKEL (reference sequence).

The chain is built from TRBV28 and TRBJ2-1; TRBD2 matches at 7 bases. In germline, CDR1 is MDHEN, CDR2 SYDVKM. V was clipped by 2 bases and J by 7 bases; unmatched bases: 8. The CDR3 loop spans 15 amino acids. The CDR3 protein is CASSLGGGSINEQFF. Written as DNA, the CDR3 is TGTGCCAGCAGTTTAGGGGGGGGGAGTATTAATGAGCAGTTCTTC.

The chain links TRBV27 to TRBJ2-6; perhaps TRBD1 as D (6 bases). V lost 4 bases, J lost 3 bases, and 16 bases lay in between. The CDR3 has 17 amino acids. From germline, CDR1 is MNHEY and CDR2 SMNVEV (reference sequence). CDR3 coding DNA: TGTGCCAGCAGTTATGAGGGGGTGAGAGGTGGGGCCAACGTCCTGACTTTC. It encodes CASSYEGVRGGANVLTF. The full variable domain, in which reference TRBV27 and TRBJ2-6 provide the parts outside the CDR3, is EAQVTQNPRYLITVTGKKLTVTCSQNMNHEYMSWYRQDPGLGLRQIYYSMNVEVTDKGDVPEGYKVSRKEKRNFPLILESPSPNQTSLYFCASSYEGVRGGANVLTFGAGSRLTVL.

A few counts support this clone. The chain combines TRBV19 with TRBJ1-3, with D uncertain. There are 11 residues in the CDR3. Looked up from germline, CDR1 is LNHDA and CDR2 is SQIVND (reference sequence). V dropped 7 bases and J dropped 4 bases, with 5 bases sitting between them. The CDR3, as DNA: TGTGCCAGTAACACCGGAAACACCATATATTTT. Translated, it gives CASNTGNTIYF.

The chain joins TRBV6-9 to TRBJ2-5, with 11 bases fitting TRBD1. Germline CDR1 reads MNHGY; CDR2 reads SVAAGI. V was pared by 3 bases and J by 5 bases, with 5 bases of the junction left unmatched. The CDR3 totals 15 residues. This chain's CDR3 is CASSYGTGGLETQYF. CDR3 nucleotide sequence: TGTGCCAGCAGTTACGGGACAGGGGGGTTGGAGACCCAGTACTTC.

The chain links TRBV19 to TRBJ2-7; 13 positions match TRBD2. Trimming took 8 bases from V and 2 from J; bases not matched to a gene: 9. Per the germline V gene, CDR1 is LNHDA and CDR2 is SQIVND (reference sequence). The CDR3 is made up of 16 amino acids. The CDR3 DNA reads as TGTGCCAGTGGGGGTACCGGGACTAGCGGGACCTACGAGCAGTACTTC. This codes for CASGGTGTSGTYEQYF. Supplemented by reference TRBV19 and TRBJ2-7, the full variable domain reads DGGITQSPKYLFRKEGQNVTLSCEQNLNHDAMYWYRQDPGQGLRLIYYSQIVNDFQKGDIAEGYSVSREKKESFPLTVTSAQKNPTAFYLCASGGTGTSGTYEQYFGPGTRLTVT.

As regards this clone: Additional DNA sequences in this sample encode the identical CDR3. This sequence joins TRBV7-6 and TRBJ2-3; 7 bases are a match to TRBD1. The J segment lost 0 bases and the V segment lost 6 bases, leaving 6 bases of the junction unmatched. The CDR3 contains 15 residues. CDR1 is SGHVS and CDR2 is FNYEAQ in the germline V gene. The CDR3: CASSSTGSSTDTQYF. The CDR3 DNA is TGTGCCAGCAGTTCGACAGGGTCAAGCACAGATACGCAGTATTTT.

In its sample, this clone was seen once. The CDR3 bases are TGTGCCAGCAGTTTAACAGGGTACACAGATACGCAGTATTTT. It encodes CASSLTGYTDTQYF. The chain carries TRBV27 and TRBJ2-3, with D possibly being TRBD1 (6 bases). The CDR3 runs to 14 residues. The germline V and J ends were trimmed by 2 bases and 2 bases, with 8 bases remaining between them. Looked up from germline, CDR1 is MNHEY and CDR2 is SMNVEV (reference sequence).

This clone was seen once. V and J are TRBV4-2 and TRBJ2-7; TRBD2 matches at 12 bases. The CDR3 runs to 17 residues. Germline trimming cut 4 bases from V and 1 base from J; bases unmatched to any gene: 8. The V gene's germline CDR1 is LGHNA and CDR2 YNFKEQ. The CDR3 here is CASSPRTTSGRSYEQYF. CDR3 bases: TGTGCCAGCAGCCCGCGAACGACTAGCGGGAGATCCTACGAGCAGTACTTC.

The chain couples TRBV30 to TRBJ2-7; a weak D match, TRBD1 (5 bases). V lost 0 bases and J lost 3, with 12 bases in between. This CDR3 spans 14 amino acids. Germline loops: CDR1 GTSNPN, CDR2 SVGIG (reference sequence). The CDR3 region has the DNA TGTGCCTGGAGTGTGGGGCTTCTGGGCTACGAGCAGTACTTC. Its protein is CAWSVGLLGYEQYF.

The chain couples TRBV6-5 to TRBJ2-7; 9 nucleotides align to TRBD1. V dropped 6 bases and J dropped 3; count of bases not matched to a gene: 6. The CDR3 has 14 residues. The V gene's germline CDR1 is MNHEY and CDR2 SVGAGI. The CDR3 here is CASRVPGQGYEQYF. CDR3 in DNA: TGTGCCAGCAGGGTCCCGGGACAGGGCTACGAGCAGTACTTC.

The chain has TRBV4-1 and TRBJ2-6, with a tentative D call TRBD2 (6 bases). CDR1 MGHRA and CDR2 YSYEKL come from the germline V gene. The CDR3 covers 18 residues. The V end was cut by 0 bases, the J end by 2 bases, with 14 bases between. DNA of the CDR3: TGCGCCAGCAGCCAAGATTCGGGAGACGGAACTGGGGCCAACGTCCTGACTTTC. It specifies CASSQDSGDGTGANVLTF.

The chain carries TRBV6-4 and TRBJ2-1; tentatively, D is TRBD2 (6 bases). Trimming removed 0 bases from V and 3 bases from J, with 12 bases in between. This CDR3 is 16 amino acids long. Germline assignment: CDR1 MRHNA and CDR2 SNTAGT. The CDR3 loop reads CASSDSGTPFYNEQFF. The CDR3 DNA follows: TGTGCCAGCAGTGACTCCGGGACTCCTTTCTACAATGAGCAGTTCTTC.

In this sample, this clone turned up once. V gene TRBV29-1 combines with J gene TRBJ2-5, with D perhaps TRBD2 (6 bases). CDR3 length equals 12 residues. V was cut by 7 bases and J by 4 bases, with 13 bases left in between. Germline CDR1 and CDR2: SQVTM and ANQGSEA. As DNA, the CDR3 is TGCAGCGCTGCTAGGGGAGGAGAGACCCAGTACTTC. Amino acids: CSAARGGETQYF.

The chain recombines TRBV5-4 with TRBJ2-2, with 7 bases fitting TRBD1. Germline-derived CDR1 and CDR2 are SGHNT and YYREEE (reference sequence). J was trimmed by 4 bases and V by 4 bases; bases with no gene match: 4. The CDR3 consists of 14 residues. CDR3 DNA sequence: TGTGCCAGCAGCAAGACAGGGCTCACCGGGGAGCTGTTTTTT. As protein: CASSKTGLTGELFF.

V gene TRBV9 combines with J gene TRBJ1-1; no clear D gene. Germline V gives CDR1 SGDLS, CDR2 YYNGEE. This CDR3 comprises 17 residues. V was trimmed by 0 bases and J by 4 bases, leaving 19 bases between them. In nucleotides, the CDR3 is TGTGCCAGCAGCGTAGGGGAGGTCACGGGATCGGCCACTGAAGCTTTCTTT. It encodes CASSVGEVTGSATEAFF.